The present T cell receptor beta chain was sequenced within a study of blood T cell repertoires in COVID-19. Study at large: Acute and convalescent COVID-19 samples came from the United States, Italy and Spain.

This CDR3 is built from 15 residues. In germline, CDR1 is MDHEN, CDR2 SYDVKM. Trimming removed 3 bases from V and 0 bases from J; junction bases left unmatched: 2. The table came from immunoSEQ multiplex PCR; TCRdb's copy has only in-frame clones and leaves some out. The profile shows some 210,000 clones, 70% to 90% of them singletons. The rearrangement links TRBV28 to TRBJ1-1, with TRBD1 matching over 9 bases. The sequenced material came from peripheral blood. This TCR was recovered from a woman in her thirties or forties who had recovered from COVID-19. The CDR3 DNA is TGTGCCAGCAGTTTGGGGACAGGGCTGAACACTGAAGCTTTCTTT. This sequence encodes CASSLGTGLNTEAFF.